These 26 T cell receptor beta chains originate from one sample sequenced in a study of T cells after yellow fever vaccination. Each CDR3 protein gets one entry after TCRdb re-called the 5' RACE reads with MiXCR. The table lists a few hundred thousand distinct CDR3 sequences, roughly an eighth of them singletons. Material: CD4+ T cells sorted from PBMCs, obtained 15 days after the yellow fever booster vaccination. These TCRs come from a man younger than 35 who received the YFV17D yellow fever vaccine.

The chain employs TRBV30 and TRBJ2-5; 16 bases align to TRBD2. Germline V gene data show CDR1 as GTSNPN and CDR2 as SVGIG (reference sequence). Trimming cost V 8 bases and J 4 bases; bases outside gene matches: 1. The CDR3 length is 13 residues. Written as DNA, the CDR3 is TGTGCCGGGACTAGCGGGGGGGCAGAGACCCAGTACTTC. It specifies CAGTSGGAETQYF. The complete variable domain, with remaining parts taken from reference TRBV30 and TRBJ2-5, reads SQTIHQWPATLVQPVGSPLSLECTVEGTSNPNLYWYRQAAGRGLQLLFYSVGIGQISSEVPQNLSASRPQDRQFILSSKKLLLSDSGFYLCAGTSGGAETQYFGPGTRLLVL.

The chain uses TRBV4-3 and TRBJ1-4; D gene uncertain. CDR1 and CDR2 (germline): LGHNA, YSLEER. V gave up 0 bases and J gave up 2 bases, with 10 bases separating them. The CDR3 is 16 residues long. This CDR3 reads CASSQEPGPTNEKLFF. CDR3 sequence (DNA): TGCGCCAGCAGCCAAGAGCCGGGCCCGACTAATGAAAAACTGTTTTTT.

CDR3 amino acids: CASAPRQGNSPLHF. The CDR3 nucleotides read TGTGCCAGCGCCCCAAGGCAGGGAAATTCACCCCTCCACTTT. J is TRBJ1-6 and V is TRBV7-9, with D perhaps matching TRBD1 (5 bases). Germline V CDR1 and CDR2: SEHNR, FQNEAQ (reference sequence). The CDR3 is made up of 14 amino acids. V was pared by 8 bases and J by 7 bases, with 15 bases between.

This clonotype turned up a few times. This rearrangement joins TRBV6-6 to TRBJ2-7; TRBD1 agrees at 10 bases. Germline loops: CDR1 MNHNY, CDR2 SVGAGI (reference sequence). This CDR3 is 13 amino acids long. Trimming cost V 7 bases and J 3 bases; bases outside gene matches: 3. The CDR3 protein is CASTRDRGYEQYF. DNA for the CDR3: TGTGCCAGCACCCGGGACAGGGGCTACGAGCAGTACTTC.

This clonotype has ten or more counts. The chain carries TRBV7-2 and TRBJ1-1; TRBD1 matches at 7 bases. J lost 1 base, V lost 7 bases, and 6 bases had no gene match. Germline V lookup: CDR1 SGHTA, CDR2 FQGNSA. This CDR3 has 14 amino acids. This CDR3 is CASTMRTGNTEAFF. In DNA, the CDR3 is TGTGCCAGCACCATGAGGACAGGGAACACTGAAGCTTTCTTT.

J is TRBJ2-5 and V is TRBV4-1, with TRBD1 matching over 9 bases. The CDR3 runs to 16 residues. Trimming cost V 3 bases and J 4 bases; bases outside gene matches: 9. Germline CDR1 is MGHRA and CDR2 is YSYEKL. CDR3 nucleotides: TGCGCCAGCAGCCACCTTTCGGGACAGGGACGAGAGACCCAGTACTTC. This sequence encodes CASSHLSGQGRETQYF.

This chain connects TRBV6-5 to TRBJ1-3, with 7 bases lining up with TRBD1. Germline assignment: CDR1 MNHEY and CDR2 SVGAGI. The CDR3 contains 18 residues. Trimming removed 0 bases from V and 0 bases from J; junction bases left unmatched: 8. The CDR3 nucleotides read TGTGCCAGCAGTTACTCCACGACAGGGCGATACTCTGGAAACACCATATATTTT. Residues: CASSYSTTGRYSGNTIYF.

This clonotype has only a few counts. V is TRBV27 and J is TRBJ2-7; D is ambiguous. The length of the CDR3 is 12 residues. The germline CDR1 and CDR2 sequences are MNHEY and SMNVEV (reference sequence). Trimming removed 2 bases at V and 7 bases at J, with 9 bases between. Written as DNA, the CDR3 is TGTGCCAGCAGTTTACCGCATGGAGAGCAGTACTTC. Its translation is CASSLPHGEQYF.

This clonotype has only a few counts. The V and J genes are TRBV12-3 or TRBV12-4 and TRBJ1-2, with TRBD1 matching 9 bases. The CDR3 has 12 residues. V shed 5 bases and J 7 bases; nucleotides not matched to a gene: 2. Here the CDR3 reads CASSGDRAGYTF. The CDR3, as DNA: TGTGCCAGCAGTGGGGACAGGGCTGGCTACACCTTC.

This clonotype has only a few counts. The chain carries TRBV5-4 and TRBJ2-6; TRBD1 matches at 9 bases. The germline V gene encodes CDR1 SGHNT and CDR2 YYREEE (reference sequence). The CDR3 sequence is 17 residues long. The ends lost 4 bases at V and 3 bases at J; junction bases unmatched: 8. The CDR3 DNA follows: TGTGCCAGCAGCCCGGGGGACAGGGTAAATGGGGCCAACGTCCTGACTTTC. Translation: CASSPGDRVNGANVLTF.

Only a few counts were recorded for this clonotype. V usage is TRBV6-6 and J usage is TRBJ2-5; D might be TRBD1 or TRBD2, each matching 6 bases. This CDR3 is built from 14 residues. Deletions cut 4 bases from V and 5 bases from J, with 14 bases between. Germline V gene data show CDR1 as MNHNY and CDR2 as SVGAGI (reference sequence). CDR3 sequence reads: CASSSGAAAETQYF. CDR3 nucleotide sequence: TGTGCCAGCAGTTCGGGGGCGGCGGCGGAGACCCAGTACTTC.

This clonotype was seen ten or more times. J is TRBJ2-3 and V is TRBV4-3; 7 positions agree with TRBD1. CDR3 length: 15 residues. V trimming: 4 bases; J trimming: 0 bases; junction bases outside the gene matches: 4. Germline assignment: CDR1 LGHNA and CDR2 YSLEER. The CDR3 protein is CASSRGQESTDTQYF. DNA of the CDR3: TGCGCCAGCAGCCGCGGACAGGAGAGCACAGATACGCAGTATTTT.

The J gene is TRBJ2-3, the V gene TRBV10-3; tentatively, D is TRBD1 (5 bases). Germline lookup yields CDR1 ENHRY and CDR2 SYGVKD. Trimming left V 3 bases short and J 2 bases short, with 18 bases between. This CDR3 is 17 amino acids long. The CDR3 DNA is TGTGCCATCAGTGATGGTCGGTACAGGACCACCACAGATACGCAGTATTTT. Protein sequence: CAISDGRYRTTTDTQYF.

The chain couples TRBV7-2 to TRBJ1-6, with 10 nucleotides matching TRBD1. J lost 3 bases, V lost 3 bases, and 8 bases had no gene match. CDR3 length equals 18 residues. From germline, CDR1 is SGHTA and CDR2 FQGNSA. Here the CDR3 DNA reads TGTGCCAGCAGCTTTACGACAGGGGGCAGTGGCTATAATTCACCCCTCCACTTT. Translation: CASSFTTGGSGYNSPLHF. Full variable domain (rest looked up from reference TRBV7-2 and TRBJ1-6): GAGVSQSPSNKVTEKGKDVELRCDPISGHTALYWYRQSLGQGLEFLIYFQGNSAPDKSGLPSDRFSAERTGGSVSTLTIQRTQQEDSAVYLCASSFTTGGSGYNSPLHFGNGTRLTVT.

The rearrangement uses TRBV5-6 and TRBJ1-4, with 10 nucleotides matching TRBD1. Per germline, CDR1 SGHDT and CDR2 YYEEEE. The CDR3 is 15 residues long. V dropped 4 bases and J dropped 5; count of bases not matched to a gene: 5. CDR3 in amino acids: CASSARTGGNEKLFF. The CDR3 bases are TGTGCCAGCAGCGCCAGGACAGGGGGAAATGAAAAACTGTTTTTT.

The table lists this clonotype with a few counts. The chain is built from TRBV5-1 and TRBJ1-4, with D possibly being TRBD1 (5 bases). This CDR3 contains 15 residues. V lost 4 bases and J lost 4, with 14 bases in between. Germline CDR1 is SGHRS and CDR2 is YFSETQ. CDR3 coding DNA: TGCGCCAGCAGCCCTGGCCAGGGCGGTAATGAAAAACTGTTTTTT. Amino acid sequence: CASSPGQGGNEKLFF.

The chain couples TRBV13 to TRBJ1-2; possibly TRBD1 for D (6 bases). This CDR3 has 14 amino acids. V dropped 4 bases and J dropped 0 bases, with 9 bases sitting between them. CDR1 and CDR2 from the germline V gene are PRHDT and FYEKMQ (reference sequence). The CDR3 DNA follows: TGTGCCAGCAGCTCGACAGGAGCTAACTATGGCTACACCTTC. Translating it yields CASSSTGANYGYTF.

The table lists this clonotype with a few counts. The genes are TRBV6-5 and TRBJ1-2; 9 nucleotides line up with TRBD1. Germline V gene data show CDR1 as MNHEY and CDR2 as SVGAGI. The V gene end was trimmed by 6 bases and the J gene end by 5 bases; junction bases not matched to a gene: 4. The CDR3 extends over 13 amino acids. CDR3 sequence reads: CASRETGGYGYTF. CDR3 nucleotides: TGTGCCAGCAGGGAGACAGGGGGGTATGGCTACACCTTC.

The chain recombines TRBV20-1 with TRBJ2-1, with D possibly matching TRBD2 (7 bases). Trimming left V 3 bases short and J 4 bases short, with 10 bases between. CDR3 length: 13 residues. The germline gives CDR1 DFQATT, CDR2 SNEGSKA (reference sequence). This CDR3 reads CSASAGAYNEQFF. DNA for the CDR3: TGCAGTGCTAGTGCGGGGGCATACAATGAGCAGTTCTTC.

This sequence joins TRBV5-5 and TRBJ2-1, with D perhaps TRBD2 (6 bases). The V and J ends lost 6 bases and 6 bases respectively, with 19 bases between them. Germline lookup yields CDR1 SGHKS and CDR2 YYEKEE (reference sequence). The CDR3 is 15 residues long. The CDR3 loop reads CASNSGALLGNEQFF. In nucleotides, the CDR3 is TGTGCCAGCAACTCGGGAGCTCTCCTGGGCAATGAGCAGTTCTTC.

This clonotype has only a few counts. The chain uses TRBV24-1 and TRBJ2-3; tentative D call: TRBD2 (6 bases). CDR1 is KGHDR, CDR2 SFDVKD, per germline. The CDR3 is made up of 15 amino acids. V shed 0 bases and J shed 3 bases, with 9 bases lying between them. The CDR3 here is CATSDLSGGTDTQYF. In DNA, the CDR3 is TGTGCCACCAGTGATTTGTCCGGGGGAACAGATACGCAGTATTTT.

The chain couples TRBV7-2 to TRBJ1-2, with D unclear. Trimming removed 2 bases from V and 3 bases from J, with 7 bases in between. This CDR3 is 13 amino acids long. Germline CDR1 is SGHTA and CDR2 is FQGNSA. CDR3 sequence: CASSLSQHYGYTF. The CDR3 nucleotides are TGTGCCAGCAGCTTATCCCAGCACTATGGCTACACCTTC.

This clonotype came up many times. The rearrangement links TRBV3-1 to TRBJ2-1, with D tentatively TRBD2 (6 bases). Germline V CDR1 and CDR2: LGHDT, YNNKEL (reference sequence). The germline V and J ends were trimmed by 0 bases and 0 bases, with 15 bases remaining between them. The CDR3 is made up of 18 amino acids. DNA for the CDR3: TGTGCCAGCAGCCAAGACTGGTCGGGGGATTTCTCCTACAATGAGCAGTTCTTC. Amino acid sequence: CASSQDWSGDFSYNEQFF.

In its sample, this clonotype was seen a few times. The chain carries TRBV7-8 and TRBJ2-5, with D possibly matching TRBD1 (5 bases). The V and J ends lost 2 bases and 9 bases respectively, with 13 bases between them. Germline values: CDR1 SGHVS, CDR2 FQNEAQ. The CDR3 consists of 13 residues. The CDR3 sequence: CASSLQGEGAQYF. CDR3 sequence (DNA): TGTGCCAGCAGCTTACAAGGCGAAGGGGCCCAGTACTTC.

The table lists this clonotype with a few counts. The V call is TRBV5-1, the J call TRBJ2-5; D remains ambiguous. The V gene's germline CDR1 is SGHRS and CDR2 YFSETQ. V lost 4 bases, J lost 1 base, and 11 bases lay in between. The CDR3 runs 14 residues. The CDR3 DNA is TGCGCCAGCAGCGAGACACTCGGCCAAGAGACCCAGTACTTC. This encodes CASSETLGQETQYF.

This clonotype was recorded a few times. The chain has TRBV3-1 and TRBJ1-3, with D unclear. The CDR3 length is 15 residues. Germline CDR1 reads LGHDT; CDR2 reads YNNKEL (reference sequence). Trimming took off 4 bases at V and 0 bases at J, with 10 bases between the two ends. The chain's CDR3 is CASSLTRYSGNTIYF. In DNA form, the CDR3 reads TGTGCCAGCAGCCTGACACGATACTCTGGAAACACCATATATTTT.